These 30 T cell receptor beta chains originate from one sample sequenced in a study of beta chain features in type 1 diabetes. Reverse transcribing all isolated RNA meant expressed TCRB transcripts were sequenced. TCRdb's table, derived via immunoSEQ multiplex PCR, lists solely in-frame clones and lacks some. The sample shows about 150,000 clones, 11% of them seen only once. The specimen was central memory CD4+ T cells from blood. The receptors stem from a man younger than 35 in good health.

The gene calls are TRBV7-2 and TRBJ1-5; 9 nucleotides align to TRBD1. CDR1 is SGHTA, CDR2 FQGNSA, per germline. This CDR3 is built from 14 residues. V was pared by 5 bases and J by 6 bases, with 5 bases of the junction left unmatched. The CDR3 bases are TGTGCCAGCAGCATCACAGGGGGCGGTCAGCCCCAGCATTTT. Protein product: CASSITGGGQPQHF.

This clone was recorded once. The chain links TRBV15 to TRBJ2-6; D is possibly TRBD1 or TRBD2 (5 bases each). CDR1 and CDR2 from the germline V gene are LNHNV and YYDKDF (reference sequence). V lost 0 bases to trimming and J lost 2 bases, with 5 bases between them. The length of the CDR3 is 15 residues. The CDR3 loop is CATSREGAGANVLTF. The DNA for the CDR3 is TGTGCCACCAGCAGAGAGGGGGCTGGGGCCAACGTCCTGACTTTC. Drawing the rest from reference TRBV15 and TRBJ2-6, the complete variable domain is DAMVIQNPRYQVTQFGKPVTLSCSQTLNHNVMYWYQQKSSQAPKLLFHYYDKDFNNEADTPDNFQSRRPNTSFCFLDIRSPGLGDTAMYLCATSREGAGANVLTFGAGSRLTVL.

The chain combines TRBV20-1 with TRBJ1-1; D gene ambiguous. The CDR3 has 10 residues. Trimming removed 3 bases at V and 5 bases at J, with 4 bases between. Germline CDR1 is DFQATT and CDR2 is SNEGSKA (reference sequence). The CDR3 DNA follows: TGCAGTGCTAGGGTTACTGAAGCTTTCTTT. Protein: CSARVTEAFF.

The CDR3 here is CASAREYFNEQFF. The CDR3 DNA sequence: TGTGCCAGCGCCCGGGAGTACTTCAATGAGCAGTTCTTC. The V and J genes are TRBV7-3 and TRBJ2-1; tentatively, D is TRBD2 (6 bases). The V gene's germline CDR1 is SGHTA and CDR2 FQGTGA. V gave up 8 bases and J gave up 6 bases, with 14 bases separating them. The CDR3 extends over 13 amino acids. The full variable domain, completed using reference TRBV7-3 and TRBJ2-1, is GAGVSQTPSNKVTEKGKYVELRCDPISGHTALYWYRQSLGQGPEFLIYFQGTGAADDSGLPNDRFFAVRPEGSVSTLKIQRTERGDSAVYLCASAREYFNEQFFGPGTRLTVL.

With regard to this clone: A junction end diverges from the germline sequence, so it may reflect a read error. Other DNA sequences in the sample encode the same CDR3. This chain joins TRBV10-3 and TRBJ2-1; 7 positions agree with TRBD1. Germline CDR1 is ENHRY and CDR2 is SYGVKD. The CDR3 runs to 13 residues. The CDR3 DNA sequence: TGTGCCAGCAGTTACGGGACAGATAATGAGCAGTTCTTC. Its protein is CASSYGTDNEQFF.

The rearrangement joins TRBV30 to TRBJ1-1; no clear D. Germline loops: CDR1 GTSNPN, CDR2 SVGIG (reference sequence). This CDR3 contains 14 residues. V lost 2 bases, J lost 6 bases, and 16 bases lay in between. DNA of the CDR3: TGTGCCTGGAGTCCCTACACTGTCCGCTCTGAAGCTTTCTTT. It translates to CAWSPYTVRSEAFF. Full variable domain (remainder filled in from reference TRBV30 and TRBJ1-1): SQTIHQWPATLVQPVGSPLSLECTVEGTSNPNLYWYRQAAGRGLQLLFYSVGIGQISSEVPQNLSASRPQDRQFILSSKKLLLSDSGFYLCAWSPYTVRSEAFFGQGTRLTVV.

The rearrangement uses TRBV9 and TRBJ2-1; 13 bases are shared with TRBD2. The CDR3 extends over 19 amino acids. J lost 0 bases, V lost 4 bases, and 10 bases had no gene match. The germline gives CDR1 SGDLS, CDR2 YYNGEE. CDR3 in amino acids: CASSPRTSGSLSSYNEQFF. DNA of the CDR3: TGTGCCAGCAGCCCCAGGACTAGCGGGAGCCTTAGCTCCTACAATGAGCAGTTCTTC.

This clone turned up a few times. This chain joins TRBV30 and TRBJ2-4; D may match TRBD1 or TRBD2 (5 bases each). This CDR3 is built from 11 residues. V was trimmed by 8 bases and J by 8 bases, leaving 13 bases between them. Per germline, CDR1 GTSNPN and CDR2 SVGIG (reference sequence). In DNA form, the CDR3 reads TGTGCCCGAGGGGCGAAGGACATTCAGTACTTC. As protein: CARGAKDIQYF. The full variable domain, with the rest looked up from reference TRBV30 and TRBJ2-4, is SQTIHQWPATLVQPVGSPLSLECTVEGTSNPNLYWYRQAAGRGLQLLFYSVGIGQISSEVPQNLSASRPQDRQFILSSKKLLLSDSGFYLCARGAKDIQYFGAGTRLSVL.

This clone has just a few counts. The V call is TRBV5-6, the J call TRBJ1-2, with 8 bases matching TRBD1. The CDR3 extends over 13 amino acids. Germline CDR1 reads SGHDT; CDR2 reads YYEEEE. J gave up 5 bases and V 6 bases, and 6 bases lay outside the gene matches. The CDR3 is CASILRGRYGYTF. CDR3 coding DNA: TGTGCCAGCATCCTCAGGGGGCGATATGGCTACACCTTC.

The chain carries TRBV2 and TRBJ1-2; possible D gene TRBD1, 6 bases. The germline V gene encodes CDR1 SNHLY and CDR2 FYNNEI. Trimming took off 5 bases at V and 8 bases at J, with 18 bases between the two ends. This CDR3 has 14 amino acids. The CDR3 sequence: CASSLLDSLRGYTF. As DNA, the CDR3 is TGTGCCAGCAGTCTTCTGGACAGCTTGCGGGGCTACACCTTC.

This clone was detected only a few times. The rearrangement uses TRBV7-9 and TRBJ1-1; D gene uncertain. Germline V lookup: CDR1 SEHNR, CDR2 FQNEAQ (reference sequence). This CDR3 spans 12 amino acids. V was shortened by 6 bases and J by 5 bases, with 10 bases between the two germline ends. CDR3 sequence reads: CASSKTGTEAFF. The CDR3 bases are TGTGCCAGCAGTAAGACCGGGACTGAAGCTTTCTTT.

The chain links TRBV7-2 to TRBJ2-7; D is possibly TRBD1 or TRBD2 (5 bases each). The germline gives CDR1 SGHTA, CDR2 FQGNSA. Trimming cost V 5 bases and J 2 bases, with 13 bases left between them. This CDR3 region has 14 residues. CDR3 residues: CASSLGRMTYEQYF. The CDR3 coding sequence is TGTGCCAGCAGCCTGGGACGGATGACCTACGAGCAGTACTTC.

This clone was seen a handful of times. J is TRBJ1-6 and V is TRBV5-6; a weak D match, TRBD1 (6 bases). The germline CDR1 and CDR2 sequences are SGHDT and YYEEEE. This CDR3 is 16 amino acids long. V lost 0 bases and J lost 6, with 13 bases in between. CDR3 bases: TGTGCCAGCAGCTTGGCCTTCGGACAGATTAATTCACCCCTCCACTTT. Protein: CASSLAFGQINSPLHF.

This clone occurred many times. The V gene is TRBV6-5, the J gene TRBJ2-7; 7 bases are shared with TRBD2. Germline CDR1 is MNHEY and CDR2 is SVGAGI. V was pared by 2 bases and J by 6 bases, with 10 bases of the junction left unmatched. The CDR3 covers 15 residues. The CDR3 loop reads CASSYRSGKRAEQYF. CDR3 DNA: TGTGCCAGCAGTTACAGGAGCGGGAAGCGTGCCGAGCAGTACTTC.

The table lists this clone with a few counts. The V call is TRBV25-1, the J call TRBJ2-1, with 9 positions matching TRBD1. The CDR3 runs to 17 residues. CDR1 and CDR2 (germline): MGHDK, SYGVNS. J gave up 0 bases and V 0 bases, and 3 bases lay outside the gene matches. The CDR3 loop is CASSEYGTGSSYNEQFF. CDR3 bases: TGTGCCAGCAGTGAATACGGGACAGGGTCCTCCTACAATGAGCAGTTCTTC.

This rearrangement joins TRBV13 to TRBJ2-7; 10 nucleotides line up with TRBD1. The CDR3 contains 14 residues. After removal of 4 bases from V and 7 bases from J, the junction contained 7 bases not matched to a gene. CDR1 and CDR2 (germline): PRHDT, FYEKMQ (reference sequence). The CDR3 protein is CASSSYRDRGEQYF. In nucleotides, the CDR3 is TGTGCCAGCAGCTCCTACCGGGACAGGGGAGAGCAGTACTTC.

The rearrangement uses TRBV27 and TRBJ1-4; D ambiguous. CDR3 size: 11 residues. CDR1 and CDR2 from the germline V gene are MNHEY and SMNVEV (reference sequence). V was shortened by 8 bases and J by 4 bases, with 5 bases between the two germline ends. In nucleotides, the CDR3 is TGTGCCAGCTCGGGTAATGAAAAACTGTTTTTT. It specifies CASSGNEKLFF.

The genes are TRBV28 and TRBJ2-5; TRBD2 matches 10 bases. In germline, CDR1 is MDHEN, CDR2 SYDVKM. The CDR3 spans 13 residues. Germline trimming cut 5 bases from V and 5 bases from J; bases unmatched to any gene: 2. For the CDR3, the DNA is TGTGCCAGCAGTAAAGCGGGAGGGGAGACCCAGTACTTC. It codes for CASSKAGGETQYF.

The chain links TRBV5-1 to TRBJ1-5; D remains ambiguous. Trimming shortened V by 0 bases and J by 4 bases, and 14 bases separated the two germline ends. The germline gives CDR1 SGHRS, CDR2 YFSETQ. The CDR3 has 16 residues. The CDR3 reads CASSLEAATANQPQHF. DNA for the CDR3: TGCGCCAGCAGCTTGGAAGCCGCGACCGCGAATCAGCCCCAGCATTTT.

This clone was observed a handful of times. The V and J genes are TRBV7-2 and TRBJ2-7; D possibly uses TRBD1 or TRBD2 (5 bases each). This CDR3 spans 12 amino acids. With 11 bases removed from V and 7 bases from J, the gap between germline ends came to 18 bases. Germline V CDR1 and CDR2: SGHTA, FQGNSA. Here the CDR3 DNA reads TGTGCCGTGGGGGACGCAACGGGGGAGCAGTACTTC. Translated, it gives CAVGDATGEQYF.

CDR3: CASSLDAGLGREQYF. The CDR3 DNA is TGTGCCAGCAGCTTAGATGCAGGGCTCGGGCGAGAGCAGTACTTC. The genes are TRBV11-2 and TRBJ2-7, with D maybe TRBD1 (5 bases). V was cut by 0 bases and J by 7 bases, with 16 bases left in between. Germline CDR1 and CDR2: SGHAT and FQNNGV. CDR3 length equals 15 residues.

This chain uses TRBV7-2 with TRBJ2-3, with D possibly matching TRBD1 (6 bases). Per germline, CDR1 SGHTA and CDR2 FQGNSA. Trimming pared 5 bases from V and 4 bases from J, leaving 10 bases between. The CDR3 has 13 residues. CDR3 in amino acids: CASSGRGPDTQYF. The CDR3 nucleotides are TGTGCCAGCAGCGGCAGGGGACCAGATACGCAGTATTTT.

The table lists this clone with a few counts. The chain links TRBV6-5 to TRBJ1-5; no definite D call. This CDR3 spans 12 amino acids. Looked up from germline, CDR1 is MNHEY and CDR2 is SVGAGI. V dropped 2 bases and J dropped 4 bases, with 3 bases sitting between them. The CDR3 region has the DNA TGTGCCAGCAGTTACAGGAATCAGCCCCAGCATTTT. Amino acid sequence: CASSYRNQPQHF.

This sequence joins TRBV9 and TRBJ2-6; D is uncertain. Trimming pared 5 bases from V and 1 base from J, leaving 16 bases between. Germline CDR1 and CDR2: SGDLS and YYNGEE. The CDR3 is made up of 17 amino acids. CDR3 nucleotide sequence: TGTGCCAGCAGTTTCCAGGCACGGATGTCTGGGGCCAACGTCCTGACTTTC. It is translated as CASSFQARMSGANVLTF.

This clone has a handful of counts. Here the CDR3 DNA reads TGCGCCAGCAGCTTGGGGACAGGGTTTTCCGGGGAGCTGTTTTTT. Its protein is CASSLGTGFSGELFF. J is TRBJ2-2 and V is TRBV5-1, with TRBD1 matching over 8 bases. Per the germline V gene, CDR1 is SGHRS and CDR2 is YFSETQ. The J segment lost 6 bases and the V segment lost 0 bases, leaving 4 bases of the junction unmatched. CDR3 length: 15 residues. Complete variable domain (other parts from reference TRBV5-1 and TRBJ2-2): KAGVTQTPRYLIKTRGQQVTLSCSPISGHRSVSWYQQTPGQGLQFLFEYFSETQRNKGNFPGRFSGRQFSNSRSEMNVSTLELGDSALYLCASSLGTGFSGELFFGEGSRLTVL.

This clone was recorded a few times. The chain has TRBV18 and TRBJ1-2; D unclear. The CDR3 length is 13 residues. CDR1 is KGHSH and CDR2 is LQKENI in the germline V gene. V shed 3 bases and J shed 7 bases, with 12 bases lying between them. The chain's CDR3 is CASSPSRSSGYTF. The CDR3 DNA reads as TGTGCCAGCTCACCTTCCAGGTCGAGTGGCTACACCTTC.

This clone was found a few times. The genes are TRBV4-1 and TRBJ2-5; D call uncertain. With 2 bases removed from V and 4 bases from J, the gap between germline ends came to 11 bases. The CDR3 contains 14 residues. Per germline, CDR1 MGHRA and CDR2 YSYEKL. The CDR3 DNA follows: TGCGCCAGCAGCCAAAAAGCCCTAGGAGAGACCCAGTACTTC. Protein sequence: CASSQKALGETQYF.

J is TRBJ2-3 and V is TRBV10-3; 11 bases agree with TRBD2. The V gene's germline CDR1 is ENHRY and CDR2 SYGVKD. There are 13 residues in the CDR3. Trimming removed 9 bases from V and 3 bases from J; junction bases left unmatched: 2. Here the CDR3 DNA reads TGTGCCATTAGCGGGAGGGCTACAGATACGCAGTATTTT. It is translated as CAISGRATDTQYF.

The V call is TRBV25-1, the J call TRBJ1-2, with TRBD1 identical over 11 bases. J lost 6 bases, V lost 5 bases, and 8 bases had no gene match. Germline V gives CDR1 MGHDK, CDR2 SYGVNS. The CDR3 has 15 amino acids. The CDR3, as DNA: TGTGCCAGCAGTAACCCGGGACAGGGGGAGAATGGCTACACCTTC. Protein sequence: CASSNPGQGENGYTF.

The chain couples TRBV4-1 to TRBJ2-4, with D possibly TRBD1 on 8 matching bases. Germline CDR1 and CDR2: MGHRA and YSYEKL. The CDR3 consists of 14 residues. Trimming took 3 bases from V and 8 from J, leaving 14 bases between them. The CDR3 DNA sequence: TGCGCCAGCAGCCACAACACAGGGGGGGACATTCAGTACTTC. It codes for CASSHNTGGDIQYF.